This entry lists 5 T cell receptor delta chains sequenced from one sample in a study of γδ T cells in repeated Plasmodium falciparum infection (dated by TCRdb to about 2021). Vgamma9/Vdelta2+ and Vdelta2-negative gammadelta T cell populations were flow-sorted from peripheral blood mononuclear cells for bulk TCR repertoire analysis. Libraries came from multiplex PCR. Instrument on record: Illumina MiSeq. Clones were re-identified by TCRdb from the public reads with CATT, and rows with the same DNA were merged. A total of tens of thousands of delta-chain clones appear in this sample, 0.75% to 1% of them only once. The ten most abundant clones make up over 8.5% of the sample. Sequencing input: gamma-delta T cells from blood. These receptors all come from a pool of human donors (malaria-infected and uninfected, not separated).

With respect to this clone: A far more abundant clone sits one base away, making this likely a read error. This CDR3 is also generated by other DNA sequences in the sample. V gene TRDV2 combines with J gene TRDJ1; no definite D call. TCRdb carries no J gene annotation; the J gene was assigned here by matching the DNA with germline. The CDR3 sequence is 14 residues long. Germline V gene lookup returns CDR1 GEAIGNYY and CDR2 EKD. CDR3 loop: CACDAISYTDKLIF. The CDR3 DNA sequence: TGCGCCTGTGACGCTATTTCGTACACCGATAAACTCATCTTT.

The table lists this clone with a few counts. TCRdb has a much larger clone's protein, which differs at residue 15 from the translation of this DNA, likely because of a read error; what is shown is the protein translated from the DNA. This chain links TRDV1 with TRDJ1; 7 bases are a match to TRDD3. The CDR3 has 25 residues. The germline CDR1 and CDR2 sequences are TSWWSYY and QGS. V shed 3 bases, J shed 0 bases, and the junction held 34 bases outside the gene matches. This chain's CDR3 is CALGDSYREHHSGGCDIPYTDKLIF. CDR3 sequence (DNA): TGTGCTCTTGGGGATTCTTACAGGGAGCACCATTCTGGGGGCTGCGACATCCCGTACACCGATAAACTCATCTTT.

This clone was recorded a few times. Translating this DNA gives a protein that differs at residue 3 from the TCRdb one, which belongs to a much larger clone; a read error is likely, and the protein shown is this translation. The rearrangement joins TRDV2 to TRDJ3; the D gene is possibly TRDD3 (6 bases). The J gene is absent in TCRdb and was assigned here via DNA matching to germline. Germline CDR1 reads GEAIGNYY; CDR2 reads EKD. The CDR3 contains 24 residues. CDR3 sequence: CAYDPGFPKRFKDTITWDTRQMFF. DNA of the CDR3: TGTGCCTATGACCCCGGGTTCCCTAAGCGGTTTAAGGATACTATCACCTGGGACACCCGACAGATGTTTTTC.

A word on this clone: The protein given by TCRdb reflects a much larger clone and differs at residue 14 from this DNA's translation, likely from a read error; the protein shown is the DNA's translation. This rearrangement joins TRDV2 to TRDJ1; 7 nucleotides match TRDD3. The J gene comes from matching the DNA to germline here; TCRdb lacks it. The CDR3 contains 21 residues. Germline CDR1 is GEAIGNYY and CDR2 is EKD. Trimming at V came to 0 bases and at J to 0 bases, leaving 21 bases not matched to a gene. CDR3 residues: CACDTVLRVTGDPPYTDKLIF. The CDR3 nucleotides read TGTGCCTGTGACACCGTCCTCCGAGTTACTGGGGATCCTCCGTACACCGATAAACTCATCTTT.

In this sample, this clone turned up a few times. TCRdb lists the protein of a much larger clone for this DNA, which differs at residue 12, so this is likely a read error; the protein given here is translated from the DNA itself. The V gene is TRDV1, the J gene TRDJ1, with 9 bases fitting TRDD3. CDR1 TSWWSYY and CDR2 QGS come from the germline V gene. The CDR3 is made up of 16 amino acids. Here the CDR3 reads CALGERQLGDTEKLIF. The CDR3 DNA reads as TGTGCTCTTGGGGAACGGCAACTGGGGGACACCGAGAAACTCATCTTT.